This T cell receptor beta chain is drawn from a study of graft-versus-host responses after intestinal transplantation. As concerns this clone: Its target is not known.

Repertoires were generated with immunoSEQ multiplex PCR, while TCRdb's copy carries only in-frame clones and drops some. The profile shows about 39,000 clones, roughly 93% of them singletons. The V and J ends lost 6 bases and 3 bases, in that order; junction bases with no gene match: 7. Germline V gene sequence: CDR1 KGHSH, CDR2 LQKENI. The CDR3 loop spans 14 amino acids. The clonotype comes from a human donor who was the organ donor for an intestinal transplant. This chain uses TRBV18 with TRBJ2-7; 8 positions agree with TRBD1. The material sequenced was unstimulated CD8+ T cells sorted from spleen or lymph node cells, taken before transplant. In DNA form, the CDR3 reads TGTGCCAGCTCGGCTAACGACAGGGGCTACGAGCAGTACTTC. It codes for CASSANDRGYEQYF.